This note documents a single T cell receptor (beta chain) sequence. Repertoires were generated with immunoSEQ multiplex PCR, while TCRdb's copy carries only in-frame clones and drops some. This sample carries more than 65,000 clones, 94% of them seen once, and the ten largest clones take less than 0.3%. The data belong to a study of technical replicates of blood from a few donors. The CDR3 spans 15 residues. V was clipped by 7 bases and J by 1 base, with 16 bases between them. The germline CDR1 and CDR2 sequences are SNHLY and FYNNEI. This TCR came from a human donor in good health. The chain is built from TRBV2 and TRBJ2-5; possibly TRBD2 for D (5 bases). The sequencing sample was made of T cells isolated from PBMCs. The CDR3 loop is CASKKGSTTQETQYF. The CDR3 DNA follows: TGTGCCAGCAAGAAAGGATCGACTACCCAAGAGACCCAGTACTTC.